These 22 T cell receptor beta chains originate from one sample sequenced in a study of T cells after somatic rescue of genetic block. Only in-frame clones appear in the TCRdb table, and some are missing; sequencing was by immunoSEQ multiplex PCR. The sample yields tens of thousands of clones, about 96% seen once. Sequencing used peripheral blood mononuclear cells (PBMCs). Source of these receptors: a child under three years old.

V gene TRBV15 combines with J gene TRBJ2-3; 7 nucleotides align to TRBD2. The ends lost 3 bases at V and 2 bases at J; junction bases unmatched: 11. The germline V gene encodes CDR1 LNHNV and CDR2 YYDKDF (reference sequence). There are 17 residues in the CDR3. The CDR3 DNA follows: TGTGCCACCAGCAGGGGGAGGCTAGCGGAAAACACAGATACGCAGTATTTT. It codes for CATSRGRLAENTDTQYF. Variable domain in full (rest from reference TRBV15 and TRBJ2-3): DAMVIQNPRYQVTQFGKPVTLSCSQTLNHNVMYWYQQKSSQAPKLLFHYYDKDFNNEADTPDNFQSRRPNTSFCFLDIRSPGLGDTAMYLCATSRGRLAENTDTQYFGPGTRLTVL.

V gene TRBV6-5 combines with J gene TRBJ2-3; TRBD1 agrees at 10 bases. After removal of 2 bases from V and 8 bases from J, the junction contained 4 bases not matched to a gene. This CDR3 is built from 14 residues. CDR1 is MNHEY and CDR2 is SVGAGI in the germline V gene. The CDR3, as DNA: TGTGCCAGCAGTTACGACAGGGGGCGCGGTACGCAGTATTTT. This encodes CASSYDRGRGTQYF.

V usage is TRBV19 and J usage is TRBJ2-6; tentatively, D is TRBD1 (6 bases). V shed 7 bases and J shed 0 bases, with 19 bases lying between them. Germline V CDR1 and CDR2: LNHDA, SQIVND (reference sequence). CDR3 length: 18 residues. DNA for the CDR3: TGTGCCAGTACCACAACAGGGCCCCAGGGCTCTGGGGCCAACGTCCTGACTTTC. Encoded protein: CASTTTGPQGSGANVLTF.

The V and J genes are TRBV5-8 and TRBJ2-3; TRBD2 matches 10 bases. Germline lookup yields CDR1 SGHTS and CDR2 YDEGEE. The CDR3 length is 18 residues. V dropped 4 bases and J dropped 2; count of bases not matched to a gene: 13. CDR3 nucleotide sequence: TGTGCCAGCAGCCGAGTACGAACTAGCGGGATGAACACAGATACGCAGTATTTT. Its protein product is CASSRVRTSGMNTDTQYF.

The CDR3 protein is CASSLDNYGYTF. Written as DNA, the CDR3 is TGTGCCAGCAGCTTGGACAACTATGGCTACACCTTC. The chain has TRBV5-4 and TRBJ1-2; no clear D. Germline assignment: CDR1 SGHNT and CDR2 YYREEE (reference sequence). The CDR3 covers 12 residues. Trimming removed 0 bases at V and 2 bases at J, with 2 bases between.

The chain recombines TRBV28 with TRBJ2-5, with D possibly matching TRBD1 (5 bases). The J call is in doubt because the DNA end fits TRBJ2-7 better. This CDR3 has 14 residues. The germline V gene has CDR1 MDHEN and CDR2 SYDVKM. CDR3 in DNA: TGTGCCAGCAGTTTAAACAGGCTCTCCTACGAGCAGTACTTC. Protein sequence: CASSLNRLSYEQYF.

This sequence joins TRBV5-6 and TRBJ1-1; D call uncertain. V lost 4 bases and J lost 1, with 14 bases in between. The CDR3 is 15 residues long. The germline V gene encodes CDR1 SGHDT and CDR2 YYEEEE. CDR3 loop: CASSPEGMGNTEAFF. For the CDR3, the DNA is TGTGCCAGCAGCCCCGAAGGGATGGGGAACACTGAAGCTTTCTTT.

The chain joins TRBV27 to TRBJ2-3, with unresolved D. The germline V gene encodes CDR1 MNHEY and CDR2 SMNVEV (reference sequence). V lost 0 bases to trimming and J lost 0 bases, with 7 bases between them. CDR3 length equals 15 residues. CDR3 in amino acids: CASSLSGWSTDTQYF. The CDR3 DNA reads TGTGCCAGCAGTTTATCCGGGTGGAGCACAGATACGCAGTATTTT.

V usage is TRBV9 and J usage is TRBJ1-1, with D possibly TRBD1 on 5 matching bases. This CDR3 contains 16 residues. The V gene lost 4 bases and the J gene lost 1 base, with 17 bases spanning the gap. Germline values: CDR1 SGDLS, CDR2 YYNGEE. DNA for the CDR3: TGTGCCAGCAGCCCTTTTATGGGGGTAAGGAACACTGAAGCTTTCTTT. This gives the protein CASSPFMGVRNTEAFF.

The chain links TRBV6-6 to TRBJ2-1; weak D call: TRBD2 (6 bases). Germline values: CDR1 MNHNY, CDR2 SVGAGI (reference sequence). The CDR3 contains 14 residues. V lost 2 bases, J lost 4 bases, and 9 bases lay in between. CDR3 bases: TGTGCCAGCAGTTACGCGGGGTCGTACAATGAGCAGTTCTTC. Translated: CASSYAGSYNEQFF.

The chain couples TRBV7-9 to TRBJ1-1; D uncertain. The CDR3 is made up of 11 amino acids. The germline V gene encodes CDR1 SEHNR and CDR2 FQNEAQ (reference sequence). Trimming took off 3 bases at V and 4 bases at J, with 3 bases between the two ends. The CDR3, as DNA: TGTGCCAGCAGCTTTCCCACTGAAGCTTTCTTT. It translates to CASSFPTEAFF.

This clone was detected once. The chain couples TRBV4-1 to TRBJ1-2, with D tentatively TRBD1 (6 bases). The CDR3 extends over 15 amino acids. Germline V gene data show CDR1 as MGHRA and CDR2 as YSYEKL. Trimming removed 0 bases from V and 1 base from J, with 9 bases in between. CDR3: CASSQEPGVNYGYTF. CDR3 sequence (DNA): TGCGCCAGCAGCCAAGAACCAGGGGTTAACTATGGCTACACCTTC.

J is TRBJ1-2 and V is TRBV25-1; D ambiguous. The V gene lost 4 bases and the J gene lost 1 base, with 10 bases spanning the gap. The CDR3 has 14 amino acids. Germline values: CDR1 MGHDK, CDR2 SYGVNS. CDR3 amino acids: CASSAQAGNYGYTF. As DNA, the CDR3 is TGTGCCAGCAGTGCCCAGGCGGGTAACTATGGCTACACCTTC.

Remarks on this clone: In the same sample, other DNA sequences code for this CDR3. This rearrangement joins TRBV7-6 to TRBJ2-7, with D perhaps matching TRBD1 (5 bases). Trimming pared 1 base from V and 5 bases from J, leaving 15 bases between. CDR1 is SGHVS, CDR2 FNYEAQ, per germline. The length of the CDR3 is 15 residues. CDR3 amino acids: CASSLVGFRVNEQYF. CDR3 nucleotide sequence: TGTGCCAGCAGCTTAGTGGGCTTCAGGGTGAACGAGCAGTACTTC.

The chain has TRBV19 and TRBJ1-2; 7 nucleotides align to TRBD1. Germline V gene lookup returns CDR1 LNHDA and CDR2 SQIVND (reference sequence). Unmatched junction bases numbered 4, after V lost 6 bases and J lost 0 bases. The CDR3 contains 14 residues. CDR3 DNA: TGTGCCAGTAGCCAAGGGGGCTCTAACTATGGCTACACCTTC. The encoded protein is CASSQGGSNYGYTF.

V and J are TRBV14 and TRBJ1-1; perhaps TRBD1 as D (6 bases). Trimming stripped 4 bases from V and 9 bases from J, with 15 bases between. Germline V gene data show CDR1 as SGHDN and CDR2 as FVKESK. The CDR3 is 13 amino acids. The CDR3 is CASSPQLTGQAFF. The CDR3 DNA reads TGTGCCAGCAGCCCTCAATTGACAGGTCAAGCTTTCTTT.

The rearrangement joins TRBV7-9 to TRBJ2-3; 8 nucleotides agree with TRBD2. The CDR3 runs 14 residues. Germline V CDR1 and CDR2: SEHNR, FQNEAQ (reference sequence). After removal of 5 bases from V and 6 bases from J, the junction contained 7 bases not matched to a gene. The CDR3 region has the DNA TGTGCCAGCAGCCTGAGCGGGAGACCGGATACGCAGTATTTT. Its protein product is CASSLSGRPDTQYF.

V gene TRBV7-8 combines with J gene TRBJ2-2; the D is unclear. V lost 5 bases and J lost 1, with 2 bases in between. The germline V gene has CDR1 SGHVS and CDR2 FQNEAQ. CDR3 size: 12 residues. The CDR3 DNA follows: TGTGCCAGCAGCGGGAACACCGGGGAGCTGTTTTTT. Its protein product is CASSGNTGELFF.

This rearrangement joins TRBV6-5 to TRBJ1-5; 7 bases line up with TRBD1. Germline trimming cut 2 bases from V and 4 bases from J; bases unmatched to any gene: 2. The CDR3 runs 14 residues. Germline-derived CDR1 and CDR2 are MNHEY and SVGAGI. CDR3 in amino acids: CASSYARGNQPQHF. The CDR3 DNA follows: TGTGCCAGCAGTTACGCCAGGGGGAATCAGCCCCAGCATTTT.

The V and J genes are TRBV27 and TRBJ1-6; D may be TRBD1 (6 bases). V lost 3 bases to trimming and J lost 10 bases, with 13 bases between them. The CDR3 is 14 amino acids. Germline V gene sequence: CDR1 MNHEY, CDR2 SMNVEV (reference sequence). CDR3 loop: CASSLEQGGSPLHF. The DNA of the CDR3 is TGTGCCAGCAGTTTGGAACAGGGAGGGTCACCCCTCCACTTT.

The V call is TRBV10-3, the J call TRBJ2-7; 9 nucleotides agree with TRBD1. The CDR3 sequence is 15 residues long. J was trimmed by 3 bases and V by 2 bases; bases with no gene match: 5. Germline assignment: CDR1 ENHRY and CDR2 SYGVKD. CDR3 nucleotide sequence: TGTGCCATCAGTGAGCCAACAGGGGGCGTCTACGAGCAGTACTTC. Protein: CAISEPTGGVYEQYF.

V gene TRBV28 combines with J gene TRBJ1-2, with TRBD1 as a possible D gene (5 bases). Germline assignment: CDR1 MDHEN and CDR2 SYDVKM. Trimming stripped 9 bases from V and 4 bases from J, with 15 bases between. The length of the CDR3 is 13 residues. CDR3 nucleotide sequence: TGTGCCAGTATCGACGGGACCGCCTATGGCTACACCTTC. It yields the protein CASIDGTAYGYTF.